The 20 T cell receptor beta chains below were found in one sample sequenced in a study of T cells in Graves' hyperthyroidism and ophthalmopathy (dated by TCRdb to between 2017 and 2020). The method was multiplex PCR. Sequencing instrument: Illumina HiSeq 2000. The TCR beta CDR3 regions were amplified from RNA transcripts. The TCR CDR3 was subjected to a first round of RT-PCR using the HTBI primer set and the Qiagen OneStep RT-PCR kit. TCRdb itself trimmed the public reads at Q25 with fastp, ran MiXCR and retained productive beta chains. Entries are consolidated by CDR3 protein sequence, retaining the most common genes and DNA. The sample table records about 270,000 distinct CDR3 sequences; about 16% of these occur just once. Clones ranked in the top ten supply under 35% of the sample. Sequenced sample: blood. These receptors were obtained from a woman aged 45-65 years with Graves' hyperthyroidism that later progressed to Graves' ophthalmopathy.

The chain links TRBV12-3 or TRBV12-4 to TRBJ2-5; D is perhaps TRBD2 (7 bases). The CDR3 sequence is 14 residues long. The V end was cut by 3 bases, the J end by 3 bases, with 11 bases between. The CDR3 sequence: CASSFRGGEETQYF. The CDR3 DNA sequence: TGTGCCAGCAGTTTTAGGGGGGGAGAAGAGACCCAGTACTTC.

There are many counts of this clonotype. V gene TRBV27 combines with J gene TRBJ1-1; 7 nucleotides line up with TRBD1. The CDR3 is 13 residues long. Trimming removed 5 bases from V and 5 bases from J; junction bases left unmatched: 5. CDR1 is MNHEY and CDR2 is SMNVEV in the germline V gene (reference sequence). CDR3 amino acids: CASSETGRTEAFF. The CDR3 bases are TGTGCCAGCAGTGAGACAGGGAGAACTGAAGCTTTCTTT.

This clonotype was counted a single time. The chain links TRBV18 to TRBJ2-1; TRBD2 matches at 12 bases. The V and J ends lost 3 bases and 8 bases, in that order; junction bases with no gene match: 2. Germline CDR1 KGHSH, CDR2 LQKENI. The CDR3 loop spans 14 amino acids. CDR3 amino acids: CASSPGLAGHEQFF. CDR3 sequence (DNA): TGTGCCAGCTCACCGGGACTAGCGGGCCATGAGCAGTTCTTC.

This clonotype was found many times. The chain uses TRBV7-2 and TRBJ2-1, with 8 bases lining up with TRBD2. Germline lookup yields CDR1 SGHTA and CDR2 FQGNSA. The CDR3 sequence is 14 residues long. The ends lost 0 bases at V and 8 bases at J; junction bases unmatched: 3. The CDR3 spells CASSLAGLEYEQFF. In DNA, the CDR3 is TGTGCCAGCAGCTTAGCGGGACTAGAATATGAGCAGTTCTTC.

The chain links TRBV28 to TRBJ2-1, with 13 nucleotides matching TRBD2. With V trimmed by 8 bases and J by 5 bases, 9 bases remained unmatched. There are 16 residues in the CDR3. The germline CDR1 and CDR2 sequences are MDHEN and SYDVKM. CDR3 nucleotide sequence: TGTGCCAGCGGTCCCTCCGGACTAGCGGGAGACAATGAGCAGTTCTTC. This encodes CASGPSGLAGDNEQFF.

This clonotype has a single count. Since a much larger clone is just one base distant, this may be a read error. The chain links TRBV10-3 to TRBJ2-1, with D maybe TRBD1 (6 bases). The CDR3 sequence is 12 residues long. CDR1 and CDR2 from the germline V gene are ENHRY and SYGVKD. CDR3 residues: CATTGNYNERFF. The CDR3 coding sequence is TGTGCCACGACAGGCAACTACAATGAGCGGTTCTTC.

A few counts support this clonotype. The CDR3, as DNA: TGTGCCATCAGTGAATCGGGGGGAAAGAATCAGCCCCAGCATTTT. Protein product: CAISESGGKNQPQHF. The chain has TRBV10-3 and TRBJ1-5, with D possibly being TRBD1 (5 bases). This CDR3 is 15 amino acids long. The V end lost 3 bases, the J end lost 4 bases, and 13 bases lay between the germline ends. Germline V gene sequence: CDR1 ENHRY, CDR2 SYGVKD.

This clonotype was detected many times. The genes are TRBV5-1 and TRBJ1-1; TRBD1 is a possible D gene (5 bases). Germline CDR1 SGHRS, CDR2 YFSETQ. The CDR3 contains 14 residues. Trimming removed 4 bases from V and 5 bases from J, with 15 bases in between. CDR3 residues: CASSSPAGRTEAFF. In DNA, the CDR3 is TGCGCCAGCAGCAGCCCCGCAGGGCGAACTGAAGCTTTCTTT.

This clonotype was seen at least ten times. The genes are TRBV20-1 and TRBJ1-4; TRBD1 agrees at 8 bases. This CDR3 has 13 amino acids. Trimming removed 3 bases from V and 5 bases from J; junction bases left unmatched: 2. Germline values: CDR1 DFQATT, CDR2 SNEGSKA (reference sequence). The CDR3 spells CSASRDRNEKLFF. DNA for the CDR3: TGCAGTGCTAGCCGGGACAGGAATGAAAAACTGTTTTTT.

This clonotype appeared a few times. J is TRBJ2-6 and V is TRBV5-1; no reliable D call. The CDR3 length is 14 residues. Germline V gene sequence: CDR1 SGHRS, CDR2 YFSETQ. V lost 6 bases and J 1 base, leaving 8 bases between the germline ends. DNA of the CDR3: TGCGCCAGCACATTGAGTTCTGGGGCCAACGTCCTGACTTTC. Protein sequence: CASTLSSGANVLTF.

This clonotype was seen many times. The V and J genes are TRBV7-2 and TRBJ2-7; the D call may be TRBD1 or TRBD2 (6 bases each). The CDR3 totals 16 residues. Germline lookup yields CDR1 SGHTA and CDR2 FQGNSA. Between the trimmed V and J ends, which lost 3 bases and 0 bases, there was a span of 15 bases. As DNA, the CDR3 is TGTGCCAGCAGCTTTGGACGCGGGGACAACTCCTACGAGCAGTACTTC. Its protein product is CASSFGRGDNSYEQYF.

J is TRBJ2-3 and V is TRBV30; 8 bases fit TRBD2. CDR3 size: 13 residues. V lost 1 base and J lost 4; bases outside the gene matches: 1. Germline loops: CDR1 GTSNPN, CDR2 SVGIG (reference sequence). CDR3 protein: CAWSAGGADTQYF. CDR3 DNA sequence: TGTGCCTGGAGTGCCGGGGGGGCAGATACGCAGTATTTT. The full variable domain, its missing parts supplied by reference TRBV30 and TRBJ2-3, is SQTIHQWPATLVQPVGSPLSLECTVEGTSNPNLYWYRQAAGRGLQLLFYSVGIGQISSEVPQNLSASRPQDRQFILSSKKLLLSDSGFYLCAWSAGGADTQYFGPGTRLTVL.

This clonotype was seen repeatedly, ten times or more. For the CDR3, the DNA is TGTGCCGTCCCGAGAAAGTACAGCGGGCACTATGGCTACACCTTC. Amino acid sequence: CAVPRKYSGHYGYTF. The V call is TRBV2, the J call TRBJ1-2; D gene uncertain. This CDR3 has 15 residues. The germline CDR1 and CDR2 sequences are SNHLY and FYNNEI. Trimming shortened V by 11 bases and J by 3 bases, and 22 bases separated the two germline ends.

This clonotype appeared many times. The V call is TRBV6-1, the J call TRBJ1-2; TRBD1 might be the D (6 bases). This CDR3 contains 14 residues. Trimming shortened V by 6 bases and J by 4 bases, and 15 bases separated the two germline ends. Looked up from germline, CDR1 is MNHNS and CDR2 is SASEGT. The CDR3 loop reads CASREGQLGYGYTF. Written as DNA, the CDR3 is TGTGCCAGCAGGGAGGGACAATTGGGCTATGGCTACACCTTC.

This clonotype has at least ten counts. The rearrangement joins TRBV6-6 to TRBJ1-2; unclear D gene. This CDR3 has 14 amino acids. The V and J ends lost 0 bases and 4 bases respectively, with 9 bases between them. The V gene's germline CDR1 is MNHNY and CDR2 SVGAGI (reference sequence). The CDR3 spells CASSYSTVGYGYTF. The CDR3 DNA is TGTGCCAGCAGTTACTCGACGGTAGGCTATGGCTACACCTTC.

This clonotype has a count of ten or more. The rearrangement links TRBV12-3 or TRBV12-4 to TRBJ1-2, with a possible D match to TRBD1 (5 bases). The CDR3 runs to 13 residues. Trimming took 7 bases from V and 8 from J, leaving 17 bases between them. The CDR3 sequence is CASTFAGDRGYTF. For the CDR3, the DNA is TGTGCCAGCACTTTTGCGGGGGATCGCGGCTACACCTTC.

Points on this clonotype: No conserved phenylalanine or tryptophan ends this CDR3, so it is likely a read error. V and J are TRBV27 and TRBJ1-2, with D perhaps matching TRBD1 (6 bases). Germline CDR1 is MNHEY and CDR2 is SMNVEV (reference sequence). The CDR3 is 14 amino acids. The ends were cut back, 4 bases at V and 3 bases at J, with 12 bases in the middle. DNA of the CDR3: TGTGCCAGCAGTTCTTGGGGGGCAGACTATGGCTACACCCTC. It translates to CASSSWGADYGYTL.

This clonotype was picked up many times. The V call is TRBV6-1, the J call TRBJ2-2, with 8 bases identical to TRBD1. The CDR3 is made up of 17 amino acids. The germline gives CDR1 MNHNS, CDR2 SASEGT. After removal of 0 bases from V and 4 bases from J, the junction contained 7 bases not matched to a gene. The CDR3 DNA sequence: TGTGCCAGCAGTGAAGCGCTTCGGACAGGGCCCACCGGGGAGCTGTTTTTT. This translates into CASSEALRTGPTGELFF.

This clonotype was counted many times. The chain couples TRBV6-2 or TRBV6-3 to TRBJ2-7; the D is unclear. This CDR3 region has 11 residues. V was trimmed by 11 bases and J by 2 bases, leaving 10 bases between them. Per the germline V gene, CDR1 is MNHEY and CDR2 is SVGEGT. CDR3 nucleotides: TGTGCCGTGCGGTTCACCTACGAGCAGTACTTC. Encoded protein: CAVRFTYEQYF.

In its sample, this clonotype was seen many times. V gene TRBV2 combines with J gene TRBJ2-7; TRBD1 aligns across 12 bases. The CDR3 runs 15 residues. Germline V gene sequence: CDR1 SNHLY, CDR2 FYNNEI. V lost 3 bases, J lost 4 bases, and 4 bases stayed unmatched. CDR3 protein: CASSEGTGGRYEQYF. In DNA, the CDR3 is TGTGCCAGCAGTGAGGGGACAGGGGGCAGGTACGAGCAGTACTTC.